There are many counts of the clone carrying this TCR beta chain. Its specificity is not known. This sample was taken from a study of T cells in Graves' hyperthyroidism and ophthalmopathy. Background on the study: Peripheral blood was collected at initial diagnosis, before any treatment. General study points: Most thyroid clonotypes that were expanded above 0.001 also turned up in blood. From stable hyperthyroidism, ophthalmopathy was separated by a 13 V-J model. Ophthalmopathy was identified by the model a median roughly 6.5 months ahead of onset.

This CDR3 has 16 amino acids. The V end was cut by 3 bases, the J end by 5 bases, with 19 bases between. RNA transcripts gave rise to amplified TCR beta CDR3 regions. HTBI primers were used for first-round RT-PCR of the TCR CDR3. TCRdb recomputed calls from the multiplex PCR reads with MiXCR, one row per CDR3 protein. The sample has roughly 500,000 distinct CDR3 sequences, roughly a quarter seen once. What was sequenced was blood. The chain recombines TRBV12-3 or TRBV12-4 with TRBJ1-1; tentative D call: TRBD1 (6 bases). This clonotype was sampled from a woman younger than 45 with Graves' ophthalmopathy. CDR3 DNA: TGTGCCAGCAGTTTGGTGGGGGCGTTCGGTACGACTGAAGCTTTCTTT. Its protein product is CASSLVGAFGTTEAFF.